This T cell receptor (beta chain) was profiled in a study of T-cell memory formation after mild COVID-19. Across the study: Largely, the TCR clusters proved donor specific.

Amplification by 5'RACE using constant-segment primers produced TCR alpha and TCR beta cDNA libraries that carried sample barcodes and UMIs. TCRdb fed the 5' RACE reads into MiXCR, producing one record per CDR3 protein. In the table there are around 340,000 distinct CDR3 sequences, roughly 20% of which are singletons. A few counts support this clonotype. Antigen: not known. Trimming stripped 4 bases from V and 5 bases from J, with 6 bases between. This CDR3 comprises 12 residues. Whole-study results and caveats: Contracting clones from day 15 to 85 had balanced CD4/CD8; later expanders favoured CD4+. The finding that pre-infection memory included some responding clones suggested that cross-reactive memory joined.

Sequencing used PBMCs or a T cell subset sorted from them (not recorded which). The chain recombines TRBV12-3 or TRBV12-4 with TRBJ2-1; D is unclear. The clonotype was recovered from an adult woman who had mild COVID-19 (a few samples of this study predate the infection). Cell type and time point are not known. This CDR3 is CASSSVDNEQFF. CDR3 coding DNA: TGTGCCAGCAGTTCGGTAGACAATGAGCAGTTCTTC.